A selection of T cell receptor beta chains follows, all from one sample in a study of blood T cell repertoires in COVID-19. Some clones are missing from TCRdb's copy, which holds only in-frame ones; the method was immunoSEQ multiplex PCR. The profile shows 360,000 or so clones, approximately 89% of them singletons. Sequenced: peripheral blood. The receptors shown here come from a woman between 55 and 75 years old with COVID-19, enrolled during active disease. The CDR3 runs from the conserved cysteine through the conserved F or W. The order of the fields is V gene, J gene, clone size, D gene, CDR3 protein, CDR3 DNA. D genes are given only for firm matches. Clone size is stated in some rows and not others, as once, few, many or a class when expanded.

V: TRBV1; J: TRBJ1-2; size: .; D: .; CDR3: CTSSHGTGGYTF; DNA: TGCACCAGCAGCCATGGGACAGGGGGCTACACCTTC
V: TRBV7-8; J: TRBJ1-6; size: .; D: .; CDR3: CASSPSISGDSYNSPLHF; DNA: TGTGCCAGCAGCCCTTCCATCTCAGGGGACTCCTATAATTCACCCCTCCACTTT
V: TRBV3-1/TRBV3-2; J: TRBJ1-6; size: once; D: .; CDR3: CASSQTAGLYNSPLHF; DNA: TGTGCCAGCAGCCAGACGGCGGGGCTCTATAATTCACCCCTCCACTTT
V: TRBV7-3; J: TRBJ1-1; size: .; D: TRBD1; CDR3: CASSRDRGNTEAFF; DNA: TGTGCCAGCAGTCGGGACAGGGGCAACACTGAAGCTTTCTTT
V: TRBV5-1; J: TRBJ1-2; size: .; D: .; CDR3: CASGGEGNYGYTF; DNA: TGCGCCAGCGGTGGCGAGGGCAACTATGGCTACACCTTC
V: TRBV5-1; J: TRBJ2-1; size: .; D: TRBD1; CDR3: CASSLYGDRESEQFF; DNA: TGCGCCAGCAGCTTGTATGGGGACAGGGAATCTGAGCAGTTCTTC
V: TRBV10-3; J: TRBJ1-6; size: .; D: .; CDR3: CAIRAEYNSPLHF; DNA: TGTGCCATCCGCGCCGAGTATAATTCACCCCTCCACTTT
V: TRBV28; J: TRBJ1-5; size: .; D: .; CDR3: CASRHSGGQPQHF; DNA: TGTGCCAGCAGACACAGCGGGGGTCAGCCCCAGCATTTT
V: TRBV15; J: TRBJ1-2; size: once; D: TRBD1; CDR3: CATSRDPWDRGYGYTF; DNA: TGTGCCACCAGCAGAGATCCCTGGGACAGGGGCTATGGCTACACCTTC
V: TRBV5-1; J: TRBJ1-2; size: .; D: .; CDR3: CASSLGQINYGYTF; DNA: TGCGCCAGCAGCTTGGGACAGATAAACTATGGCTACACCTTC
V: TRBV27; J: TRBJ1-5; size: .; D: .; CDR3: CASGWTGNNQPQHF; DNA: TGTGCCAGCGGGTGGACGGGGAACAATCAGCCCCAGCATTTT
V: TRBV6-1; J: TRBJ2-7; size: .; D: .; CDR3: CASSDPPRNEQYF; DNA: TGTGCCAGCAGTGACCCCCCGCGCAACGAGCAGTACTTC
V: TRBV30; J: TRBJ1-1; size: .; D: .; CDR3: CAWADRSEAFF; DNA: TGTGCCTGGGCTGACCGGAGTGAAGCTTTCTTT
V: TRBV18; J: TRBJ2-3; size: .; D: TRBD1; CDR3: CASSPRQGLSTDTQYF; DNA: TGTGCCAGCTCACCACGACAGGGGTTAAGCACAGATACGCAGTATTTT
V: TRBV30; J: TRBJ1-4; size: .; D: .; CDR3: CAWNRGTATNEKLFF; DNA: TGTGCCTGGAATAGGGGAACGGCAACTAATGAAAAACTGTTTTTT
V: TRBV27; J: TRBJ1-2; size: .; D: TRBD1; CDR3: CASRPRDRELFGEGYTF; DNA: TGTGCCAGCAGGCCCCGGGACAGGGAGTTATTTGGGGAAGGCTACACCTTC
V: TRBV4-1; J: TRBJ1-1; size: .; D: TRBD1; CDR3: CASSQQMGQPTTIRANTEAFF; DNA: TGCGCCAGCAGCCAGCAGATGGGACAGCCTACCACCATTAGGGCGAACACTGAAGCTTTCTTT
V: TRBV5-4; J: TRBJ1-2; size: .; D: TRBD1; CDR3: CASSWDRAQYGYTF; DNA: TGTGCCAGCAGCTGGGACAGGGCCCAGTATGGCTACACCTTC
V: TRBV19; J: TRBJ1-1; size: .; D: .; CDR3: CASKDTRNTEAFF; DNA: TGTGCCAGTAAAGACACCCGAAACACTGAAGCTTTCTTT
V: TRBV3-1/TRBV3-2; J: TRBJ1-2; size: .; D: TRBD1; CDR3: CASSQGQGFPNYGYTF; DNA: TGTGCCAGCAGCCAGGGACAGGGCTTCCCTAACTATGGCTACACCTTC
V: TRBV3-1/TRBV3-2; J: TRBJ1-2; size: .; D: .; CDR3: CASSPHRGYGYTF; DNA: TGTGCCAGCAGCCCCCATCGCGGCTATGGCTACACCTTC
V: TRBV19; J: TRBJ1-5; size: .; D: .; CDR3: CASSIPGRSNQPQHF; DNA: TGTGCCAGTAGTATTCCAGGTCGGAGCAATCAGCCCCAGCATTTT
V: TRBV6-1; J: TRBJ1-5; size: .; D: .; CDR3: CASTDAGGGQPQHF; DNA: TGTGCCAGCACGGACGCCGGAGGCGGGCAGCCCCAGCATTTT
V: TRBV7-9; J: TRBJ1-5; size: once; D: .; CDR3: CASSLARGKGNQPQHF; DNA: TGTGCCAGCAGCTTAGCGCGGGGAAAGGGCAATCAGCCCCAGCATTTT
V: TRBV4-1; J: TRBJ1-2; size: .; D: .; CDR3: CASSQDGVNNYGYTF; DNA: TGCGCCAGCAGCCAAGACGGGGTTAATAACTATGGCTACACCTTC
V: TRBV24-1; J: TRBJ2-7; size: .; D: .; CDR3: CATSDLRSQTYEQYF; DNA: TGTGCCACCAGTGATTTGCGTAGCCAGACCTACGAGCAGTACTTC
V: TRBV19; J: TRBJ1-2; size: .; D: .; CDR3: CASSIKDRTNYGYTF; DNA: TGTGCCAGTAGTATTAAAGACAGAACTAACTATGGCTACACCTTC
V: TRBV19; J: TRBJ1-1; size: once; D: .; CDR3: CASSKAQGKAEAFF; DNA: TGTGCCAGTAGTAAGGCACAGGGAAAGGCTGAAGCTTTCTTT
V: TRBV5-6; J: TRBJ1-5; size: .; D: TRBD1; CDR3: CASSLIPLDRGRQPQHF; DNA: TGTGCCAGCAGCTTAATTCCCCTGGACAGGGGGCGTCAGCCCCAGCATTTT
V: TRBV15; J: TRBJ2-5; size: .; D: .; CDR3: CATSREFLQETQYF; DNA: TGTGCCACCAGCAGAGAGTTCCTACAAGAGACCCAGTACTTC
V: TRBV30; J: TRBJ2-7; size: .; D: TRBD1; CDR3: CAWSPLGQGYGEQYF; DNA: TGTGCCTGGAGTCCGCTTGGACAGGGGTATGGGGAGCAGTACTTC
V: TRBV7-9; J: TRBJ2-7; size: .; D: TRBD1; CDR3: CASTEWGTGRPILYEQYF; DNA: TGTGCCAGCACCGAGTGGGGGACAGGGAGACCCATCCTCTACGAGCAGTACTTC
V: TRBV7-2; J: TRBJ2-5; size: .; D: .; CDR3: CASSPSSGVWETQYF; DNA: TGTGCCAGCAGCCCTTCTTCGGGGGTATGGGAGACCCAGTACTTC
V: TRBV2; J: TRBJ2-5; size: .; D: TRBD2; CDR3: CASSLSGGAETQYF; DNA: TGTGCCAGCAGTTTAAGCGGGGGGGCCGAGACCCAGTACTTC
V: TRBV12-3/TRBV12-4; J: TRBJ1-6; size: .; D: TRBD1; CDR3: CASSGQGSPLHF; DNA: TGTGCCAGCAGTGGACAGGGATCACCCCTCCACTTT
V: TRBV6-5; J: TRBJ1-1; size: .; D: .; CDR3: CASIGGAVNTEAFF; DNA: TGTGCCAGCATCGGAGGGGCTGTGAACACTGAAGCTTTCTTT
V: TRBV29-1; J: TRBJ1-2; size: .; D: TRBD1; CDR3: CSGRQGDYGYTF; DNA: TGCAGCGGGAGACAGGGGGACTATGGCTACACCTTC
V: TRBV30; J: TRBJ1-1; size: few; D: TRBD1; CDR3: CAWSVTGALSTEAFF; DNA: TGTGCCTGGAGTGTGACAGGGGCCCTGAGCACTGAAGCTTTCTTT
V: TRBV29-1; J: TRBJ1-1; size: .; D: TRBD1; CDR3: CSVDRVNTEAFF; DNA: TGCAGCGTGGACAGGGTGAACACTGAAGCTTTCTTT
V: TRBV5-1; J: TRBJ2-4; size: .; D: .; CDR3: CASSQIAGSSPGIQYF; DNA: TGCGCCAGCAGCCAAATCGCCGGGAGCTCTCCGGGCATTCAGTACTTC
V: TRBV7-2; J: TRBJ2-1; size: .; D: .; CDR3: CASSLFAGRGTVYNEQFF; DNA: TGTGCCAGCAGCTTATTTGCTGGGCGCGGGACGGTGTACAATGAGCAGTTCTTC
V: TRBV4-1; J: TRBJ2-7; size: .; D: .; CDR3: CASSQDTYEQYF; DNA: TGCGCCAGCAGCCAAGACACCTACGAGCAGTACTTC
V: TRBV2; J: TRBJ1-5; size: .; D: .; CDR3: CASRGQAGSSQPQHF; DNA: TGTGCCAGTAGAGGGCAGGCCGGGAGTAGTCAGCCCCAGCATTTT
V: TRBV12-3/TRBV12-4; J: TRBJ2-7; size: once; D: TRBD1; CDR3: CASSSTGDEQYF; DNA: TGTGCCAGCAGCTCCACAGGGGACGAGCAGTACTTC
V: TRBV6-5; J: TRBJ1-1; size: .; D: .; CDR3: CASSYSKLPNTEAFF; DNA: TGTGCCAGCAGTTACTCGAAACTGCCGAACACTGAAGCTTTCTTT